Presented here are 26 T cell receptor beta chains from one specimen sequenced in a study of blood T cells in healthy people across ages. The use of a sample-barcoded 5' primer and a J-beta primer mix characterized a second PCR of roughly 6 to 11 cycles. TCRdb redid the calling of the 5' RACE reads with MiXCR, one entry per CDR3 protein. The table has approximately 1,000,000 distinct CDR3 sequences, under 55% seen once; the top ten hold approximately 20%. Sequencing used blood. These receptors all stem from a woman in her sixties or seventies in good health.

This clonotype was picked up many times. The CDR3 spells CASSQGTATNSPLHF. CDR3 in DNA: TGCGCCAGCAGCCAAGGAACAGCGACTAATTCACCCCTCCACTTT. This chain connects TRBV4-3 to TRBJ1-6; no clear D. The V gene's germline CDR1 is LGHNA and CDR2 YSLEER. The CDR3 is 15 residues long. The V end lost 1 base, the J end lost 6 bases, and 10 bases lay between the germline ends.

The gene calls are TRBV9 and TRBJ2-1; TRBD2 matches 14 bases. The CDR3 is made up of 17 amino acids. The germline V gene encodes CDR1 SGDLS and CDR2 YYNGEE. With V trimmed by 3 bases and J by 6 bases, 8 bases remained unmatched. CDR3 DNA sequence: TGTGCCAGCAGCGCCCGACTAGCGGGAGGGGCCACCAATGAGCAGTTCTTC. It specifies CASSARLAGGATNEQFF. The full variable domain, with the rest looked up from reference TRBV9 and TRBJ2-1, is DSGVTQTPKHLITATGQRVTLRCSPRSGDLSVYWYQQSLDQGLQFLIQYYNGEERAKGNILERFSAQQFPDLHSELNLSSLELGDSALYFCASSARLAGGATNEQFFGPGTRLTVL.

A few counts support this clonotype. CDR3 in amino acids: CASSKGLDQPQHF. CDR3 in DNA: TGCGCCAGCAGTAAGGGCCTGGATCAGCCCCAGCATTTT. V gene TRBV10-1 combines with J gene TRBJ1-5; no reliable D call. V shed 5 bases and J shed 5 bases, with 10 bases lying between them. Germline CDR1 WNHNN, CDR2 SYGVQD (reference sequence). This CDR3 spans 13 amino acids.

Note on this clonotype: This could be a read error, since a much larger clone is one nucleotide away. The chain links TRBV7-8 to TRBJ2-1; unclear D gene. The DNA end is a closer match to TRBJ2-7, so the J assignment may be wrong. The CDR3 length is 17 residues. Germline V lookup: CDR1 SGHVS, CDR2 FQNEAQ. The CDR3 region has the DNA TGTGCCAGCAGCTCCCCAGATGTGACGGAGTCCTACAATGAGCAGTACTTC. It specifies CASSSPDVTESYNEQYF.

The chain is built from TRBV12-3 or TRBV12-4 and TRBJ1-1, with D possibly TRBD1 on 5 matching bases. Trimming cost V 0 bases and J 2 bases, with 10 bases left between them. This CDR3 is built from 15 residues. Here the CDR3 reads CASSLAAGINTEAFF. The CDR3, as DNA: TGTGCCAGCAGTTTAGCTGCAGGGATTAACACTGAAGCTTTCTTT.

This chain connects TRBV12-3 or TRBV12-4 to TRBJ2-5, with TRBD1 matching 7 bases. The CDR3 length is 14 residues. Trimming took 7 bases from V and 11 from J; bases not matched to a gene: 16. The CDR3 sequence is CASIRGQGSSEQYF. The CDR3 DNA reads TGTGCCAGCATTAGGGGGCAGGGGTCATCTGAGCAGTACTTC.

This clonotype was observed a handful of times. The chain employs TRBV4-2 and TRBJ2-1, with TRBD2 matching over 7 bases. V was pared by 0 bases and J by 2 bases, with 16 bases of the junction left unmatched. The germline V gene has CDR1 LGHNA and CDR2 YNFKEQ. The CDR3 runs 20 residues. For the CDR3, the DNA is TGTGCCAGCAGCCAAGAAATGGAAGGCGGGAGAAGGGTCACCTACAATGAGCAGTTCTTC. Amino acid sequence: CASSQEMEGGRRVTYNEQFF.

The V gene is TRBV20-1, the J gene TRBJ2-5; 10 bases line up with TRBD2. Germline CDR1 DFQATT, CDR2 SNEGSKA (reference sequence). The CDR3 contains 16 residues. V shed 0 bases and J 11 bases; nucleotides not matched to a gene: 15. DNA of the CDR3: TGCAGTGCTAGAGATATCAGGACTAGCGGTTACAATGAGCAGTACTTC. Its translation is CSARDIRTSGYNEQYF.

Concerning this clonotype: Mismatch with germline at one junction end may stem from a read error. The chain links TRBV29-1 to TRBJ1-1, with TRBD1 as a possible D gene (5 bases). Germline V CDR1 and CDR2: SQVTM, ANQGSEA. The CDR3 covers 12 residues. This CDR3 is CSVLEGNAEAFF. The CDR3 DNA is TGCAGCGTCCTGGAGGGGAACGCTGAAGCTTTCTTT.

The chain uses TRBV5-1 and TRBJ2-1, with 8 bases aligning to TRBD2. The germline CDR1 and CDR2 sequences are SGHRS and YFSETQ. Losses at the gene ends were 4 bases for V and 0 bases for J; bases not matched to a gene: 9. CDR3 length equals 17 residues. CDR3: CASSVHSGTGSYNEQFF. For the CDR3, the DNA is TGCGCCAGCAGCGTGCATAGCGGGACCGGCTCCTACAATGAGCAGTTCTTC.

This clonotype has a single count. The chain employs TRBV27 and TRBJ2-1; D ambiguous. Near its end, the DNA agrees better with TRBJ2-7, so the J call may be wrong. Germline V gene sequence: CDR1 MNHEY, CDR2 SMNVEV (reference sequence). CDR3 length: 14 residues. The CDR3 spells CASSRQPTYNEQYF. Written as DNA, the CDR3 is TGTGCCAGCAGTAGGCAGCCAACCTACAATGAGCAGTACTTC.

The chain couples TRBV7-9 to TRBJ2-7; D is possibly TRBD1 or TRBD2 (5 bases each). The V and J ends lost 4 bases and 2 bases respectively, with 12 bases between them. Germline lookup yields CDR1 SEHNR and CDR2 FQNEAQ (reference sequence). This CDR3 has 14 amino acids. The CDR3 sequence: CASSSEGLAYEQYF. The CDR3 region has the DNA TGTGCCAGCAGCTCCGAGGGGTTAGCCTACGAGCAGTACTTC.

The J gene is TRBJ1-6, the V gene TRBV27, with TRBD1 matching over 10 bases. Germline assignment: CDR1 MNHEY and CDR2 SMNVEV (reference sequence). CDR3 size: 16 residues. The junction had 9 bases not matched to a gene; V was cut back by 6 bases and J by 7 bases. The CDR3 loop is CASRATLGQGNSPLHF. The CDR3 DNA reads as TGTGCCAGCAGGGCCACCTTGGGACAGGGGAATTCACCCCTCCACTTT.

V usage is TRBV5-5 and J usage is TRBJ1-4, with TRBD1 matching over 8 bases. V trimming: 4 bases; J trimming: 8 bases; junction bases outside the gene matches: 7. Germline V gives CDR1 SGHKS, CDR2 YYEKEE (reference sequence). The CDR3 loop spans 14 amino acids. The CDR3 DNA sequence: TGTGCCAGCAGCGGAGGACAGGGCTTCGAAAAACTGTTTTTT. Residues: CASSGGQGFEKLFF.

The gene calls are TRBV5-1 and TRBJ2-1; a possible D gene is TRBD2 (6 bases). The length of the CDR3 is 17 residues. Germline V gene sequence: CDR1 SGHRS, CDR2 YFSETQ. The V and J ends lost 3 bases and 2 bases respectively, with 18 bases between them. In DNA form, the CDR3 reads TGCGCCAGCAGCTCAGGACAAGCAAGGAGGGCCTACAATGAGCAGTTCTTC. Its translation is CASSSGQARRAYNEQFF.

The chain employs TRBV4-2 and TRBJ1-4, with TRBD1 matching over 9 bases. CDR1 and CDR2 from the germline V gene are LGHNA and YNFKEQ. The CDR3 runs to 16 residues. V lost 3 bases, J lost 1 base, and 3 bases stayed unmatched. The CDR3 DNA reads TGTGCCAGCAGCCAGACAGGGGGGGTAACTAATGAAAAACTGTTTTTT. Translating it yields CASSQTGGVTNEKLFF.

The table lists this clonotype with a count of one. The J gene is TRBJ2-2, the V gene TRBV25-1, with 9 bases lining up with TRBD1. Germline trimming cut 3 bases from V and 5 bases from J; bases unmatched to any gene: 16. Per germline, CDR1 MGHDK and CDR2 SYGVNS. CDR3 length: 19 amino acids. The CDR3: CASSDLRRETGGPTGELFF. DNA of the CDR3: TGTGCCAGCAGTGATTTAAGGCGGGAGACAGGGGGTCCGACCGGGGAGCTGTTTTTT. The complete variable domain, with remaining parts taken from reference TRBV25-1 and TRBJ2-2, reads EADIYQTPRYLVIGTGKKITLECSQTMGHDKMYWYQQDPGMELHLIHYSYGVNSTEKGDLSSESTVSRIRTEHFPLTLESARPSHTSQYLCASSDLRRETGGPTGELFFGEGSRLTVL.

This clonotype was found a few times. V is TRBV2 and J is TRBJ2-1; 11 nucleotides agree with TRBD2. Trimming removed 6 bases from V and 4 bases from J; junction bases left unmatched: 8. Germline CDR1 SNHLY, CDR2 FYNNEI. This CDR3 spans 16 amino acids. This chain's CDR3 is CASSKRTSGPYNEQFF. The CDR3 coding sequence is TGTGCCAGCAGCAAAAGGACTAGCGGGCCTTACAATGAGCAGTTCTTC.

This clonotype has more than one count but fewer than ten. The chain's CDR3 is CASSFSAKVAFF. The CDR3 DNA sequence: TGTGCCAGCAGCTTTAGTGCTAAGGTTGCGTTCTTC. This chain uses TRBV7-8 with TRBJ2-1; D unresolved. Trimming pared 3 bases from V and 15 bases from J, leaving 15 bases between. This CDR3 contains 12 residues. Germline lookup yields CDR1 SGHVS and CDR2 FQNEAQ.

V usage is TRBV6-2 or TRBV6-3 and J usage is TRBJ1-5, with 10 bases identical to TRBD1. The length of the CDR3 is 15 residues. The trim removed 6 bases at V and 6 bases at J, leaving 8 bases unmatched. Germline lookup yields CDR1 MNHEY and CDR2 SVGEGT. CDR3 bases: TGTGCCAGCAGCCGGGACAGGGGAGCGAGTCAGCCCCAGCATTTT. Its protein product is CASSRDRGASQPQHF.

This clonotype was found a few times. This chain uses TRBV28 with TRBJ2-7; 7 bases are a match to TRBD1. The CDR3 runs to 12 residues. Germline assignment: CDR1 MDHEN and CDR2 SYDVKM. The J segment lost 12 bases and the V segment lost 6 bases, leaving 11 bases of the junction unmatched. In nucleotides, the CDR3 is TGTGCCAGCAGCCCACAGGGGTCGTGGGTGTACTTC. This sequence encodes CASSPQGSWVYF.

This sequence joins TRBV5-1 and TRBJ1-4; D gene uncertain. Germline CDR1 SGHRS, CDR2 YFSETQ. Trimming cost V 3 bases and J 2 bases, with 17 bases left between them. This CDR3 spans 17 amino acids. Here the CDR3 reads CASSSSSPHSTNEKLFF. Here the CDR3 DNA reads TGCGCCAGCAGCTCCTCCAGCCCACACTCGACTAATGAAAAACTGTTTTTT.

A few counts support this clonotype. The chain recombines TRBV20-1 with TRBJ2-5; TRBD2 agrees at 7 bases. The CDR3 covers 13 residues. Per the germline V gene, CDR1 is DFQATT and CDR2 is SNEGSKA (reference sequence). V was pared by 3 bases and J by 5 bases, with 6 bases of the junction left unmatched. The DNA for the CDR3 is TGCAGTGCTAGCGGCGGGAGCGAGGAGACCCAGTACTTC. Encoded protein: CSASGGSEETQYF.

CDR3 region: CASSYLRASGRVEADTQYF. CDR3 sequence (DNA): TGTGCCAGCAGCTATCTTCGGGCTAGCGGGAGGGTGGAGGCAGATACGCAGTATTTT. V usage is TRBV7-2 and J usage is TRBJ2-3; TRBD2 aligns across 12 bases. The J segment lost 4 bases and the V segment lost 4 bases, leaving 15 bases of the junction unmatched. The CDR3 runs 19 residues. Per germline, CDR1 SGHTA and CDR2 FQGNSA.

This sequence joins TRBV6-6 and TRBJ2-5, with TRBD2 identical over 11 bases. The DNA end favors TRBJ2-7, so the J call may be wrong. The CDR3 spans 15 residues. CDR1 is MNHNY and CDR2 is SVGAGI in the germline V gene (reference sequence). CDR3 residues: CASSYAGLAAYEQYF. DNA of the CDR3: TGTGCCAGCAGTTACGCGGGACTAGCGGCATACGAGCAGTACTTC.

The V gene is TRBV4-1, the J gene TRBJ1-1; D call uncertain. V was cut by 2 bases and J by 0 bases, with 7 bases left in between. The germline gives CDR1 MGHRA, CDR2 YSYEKL. The CDR3 sequence is 14 residues long. CDR3: CASSQHGVNTEAFF. CDR3 DNA: TGCGCCAGCAGCCAACATGGAGTGAACACTGAAGCTTTCTTT.